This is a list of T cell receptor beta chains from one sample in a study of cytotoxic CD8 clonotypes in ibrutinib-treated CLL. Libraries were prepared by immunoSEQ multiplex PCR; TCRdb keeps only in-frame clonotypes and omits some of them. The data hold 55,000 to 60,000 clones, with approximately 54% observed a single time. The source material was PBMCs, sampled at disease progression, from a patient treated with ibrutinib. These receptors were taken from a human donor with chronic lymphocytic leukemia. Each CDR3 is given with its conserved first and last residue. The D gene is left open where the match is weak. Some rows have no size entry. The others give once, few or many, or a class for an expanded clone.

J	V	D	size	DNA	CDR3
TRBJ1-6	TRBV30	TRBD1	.	TGTGCCTGGAGGCAAGCAGGGGGAGTTTCACCCCTCCACTTT	CAWRQAGGVSPLHF
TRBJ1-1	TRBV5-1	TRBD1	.	TGCGCCAGCAGCTTGAGGGACAGCACTGAAGCTTTCTTT	CASSLRDSTEAFF
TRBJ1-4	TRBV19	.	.	TGTGCCAGTAGTGGCTGGACGGGTAATGAAAAACTGTTTTTT	CASSGWTGNEKLFF
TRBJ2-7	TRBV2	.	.	TGTGCCAGCAGCGTTGAGGGGGGGGCCTACGAGCAGTACTTC	CASSVEGGAYEQYF
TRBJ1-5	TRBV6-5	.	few	TGTGCCAGCAGTTACTCTGGCCAGGATCAGCCCCAGCATTTT	CASSYSGQDQPQHF
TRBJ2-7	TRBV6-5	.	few	TGTGCCAGCCGTCCCGCCGGGACGAGCTCCTACGAGCAGTACTTC	CASRPAGTSSYEQYF
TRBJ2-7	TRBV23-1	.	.	TGCGCCAGCTCAGAGGAAGGCGAGCAGTACTTC	CASSEEGEQYF
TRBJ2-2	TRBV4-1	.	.	TGCGCCAGCAGCCAAGAGGTTCATGGGGGAACCGGGGAGCTGTTTTTT	CASSQEVHGGTGELFF
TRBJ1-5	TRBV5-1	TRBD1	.	TGTGCCAGCAGCCCCTGGCAGGGGGAGCCTCAGCCCCAGCATTTT	CASSPWQGEPQPQHF
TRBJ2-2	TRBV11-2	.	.	TGTGCCAGCAGCTTAGATCATCGGATAAACACCGGGGAGCTGTTTTTT	CASSLDHRINTGELFF
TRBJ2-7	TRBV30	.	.	TGTGCCTGGAGTGTACTTTGGGGCTCCTACGAGCAGTACTTC	CAWSVLWGSYEQYF
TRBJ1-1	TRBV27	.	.	TGTGCCAGCAGGCTCGGGGGGCCCTATTTGAACACTGAAGCTTTCTTT	CASRLGGPYLNTEAFF
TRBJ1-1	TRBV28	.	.	TGTGCCAGCAGTTTTCCCGACACCCGGAACACTGAAGCTTTCTTT	CASSFPDTRNTEAFF
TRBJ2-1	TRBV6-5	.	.	TGTGCCAGCAGTTACGGGGGGTCGAACAATGAGCAGTTCTTC	CASSYGGSNNEQFF
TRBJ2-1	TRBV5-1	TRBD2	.	TGCGCCAGCAGCTTGGGGCTAGCGGCATACAATGAGCAGTTCTTC	CASSLGLAAYNEQFF
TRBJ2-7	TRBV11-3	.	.	TGTGCCAGCAGCTTAGAAACAGTGGTCTCGTACGAGCAGTACTTC	CASSLETVVSYEQYF